This T cell receptor beta chain was sequenced during a study of CD8 T cells in Susac syndrome. Study details: The sequenced Susac syndrome patients included more than five who had clinically active disease and about 8 who were in remission.

From blood CD8+ and CD4+ T cells, the TCR beta chain was sequenced. Random hexamers primed reverse transcription of about 0.5 to 1 ug RNA. MiXCR, applied by TCRdb to the immunoSEQ multiplex PCR reads, yields one record per CDR3 protein. This table has some 210,000 distinct CDR3 sequences, 94% appearing once. Between the trimmed V and J ends, which lost 3 bases and 7 bases, there was a span of 19 bases. Looked up from germline, CDR1 is MGHRA and CDR2 is YSYEKL. The CDR3 is 17 residues long. The clonotype originates from a human donor with Susac syndrome. The specimen was CD4+ T cells from PBMCs. J is TRBJ1-6 and V is TRBV4-1, with D maybe TRBD1 (5 bases). The CDR3 DNA reads as TGCGCCAGCAGCCATCCAACCCCAATCAGACAGAATTCACCCCTCCACTTT. Protein product: CASSHPTPIRQNSPLHF.